There are many counts of the clone carrying this T cell receptor (beta chain). Its matching antigen is unknown. Using RNA transcripts, the TCR beta CDR3 regions were amplified. An opening RT-PCR round employed HTBI primers and preceded a second-round multiplex PCR. TCRdb re-derived calls from the multiplex PCR reads in MiXCR, one entry per CDR3 protein. The sample shows 300,000 to 400,000 distinct CDR3 sequences, 17% of them seen only once. This specimen comes from a study of Graves' ophthalmopathy and Graves' hyperthyroidism. Study results and caveats: Ophthalmopathy progression predictions by the model showed about 75% specificity and approximately 71% sensitivity.

Germline assignment: CDR1 SGHDT and CDR2 YYEEEE. V was pared by 2 bases and J by 5 bases, with 10 bases between. This CDR3 comprises 13 residues. The chain combines TRBV5-6 with TRBJ1-2; unclear D gene. Sequencing used peripheral blood. This TCR came from an adult man with Graves' ophthalmopathy. Written as DNA, the CDR3 is TGTGCCAGCAGCTTCCCCGTCCTATATGGCTACACCTTC. Its translation: CASSFPVLYGYTF.